The present T cell receptor beta chain was sequenced within a study of blood T cell repertoires in COVID-19. Study information: Sample material is recorded as cDNA or gDNA derived from T cells, B-cell-depleted T cells, or PBMCs.

V lost 1 base and J lost 5, with 9 bases in between. The CDR3 sequence is 13 residues long. Germline-derived CDR1 and CDR2 are SGHAT and FQNNGV. Profiled with immunoSEQ multiplex PCR; TCRdb holds only in-frame clones, not every one. The repertoire holds fewer than 200,000 clones, with roughly 86% as singletons. The material sequenced was peripheral blood. The TCR was taken from a man aged 40-55 years with active or convalescent COVID-19. This chain joins TRBV11-2 and TRBJ2-7; D is perhaps TRBD2 (6 bases). The CDR3 DNA follows: TGTGCCAGCAGCTTAGGGGGGGTCAACGAGCAGTACTTC. As protein: CASSLGGVNEQYF.